This T cell receptor beta chain derives from a study of Graves' ophthalmopathy and Graves' hyperthyroidism. With 5 bases clipped from V and 4 bases from J, the junction kept 6 bases outside the gene matches. CDR3 size: 15 residues. CDR1 and CDR2 from the germline V gene are SGHVS and FQNEAQ. This clonotype has a count of ten or more. The TCR beta CDR3 regions underwent amplification from RNA transcripts. Following a first-round RT-PCR that used HTBI primers, a second-round multiplex PCR was carried out. TCRdb called the multiplex PCR reads again in MiXCR, with one record for every CDR3 protein. The data hold some 390,000 distinct CDR3 sequences, with approximately 20% observed a single time.

Sequenced material: peripheral blood. The V call is TRBV7-8, the J call TRBJ2-5, with 11 bases fitting TRBD2. This TCR was sampled from a woman between 18 and 29 years old with Graves' ophthalmopathy. The CDR3 protein is CASSPTSGRAETQYF. Written as DNA, the CDR3 is TGTGCCAGCAGCCCCACTAGCGGGAGAGCAGAGACCCAGTACTTC.